This entry concerns a single T cell receptor (beta chain). The data were obtained in a study of blood T cell repertoires in COVID-19. Overall study context: Spain, Italy and the United States supplied samples that represented acute and convalescent COVID-19.

Methods used by the authors: Amplification of reference gene primers provided the estimated nucleated cell counts. Repertoires were generated with immunoSEQ multiplex PCR, while TCRdb's copy carries only in-frame clones and drops some. From that table come the V and J calls and clone size; the DNA was used to work out D and trimming. This sample yields about 180,000 clones, of which 80% to 90% are seen a single time; over 9.5% belongs to the top ten. Input material: peripheral blood. This clonotype was sampled from a human donor with active or convalescent COVID-19. The donor label of this sample is uncertain.

Here the CDR3 reads CASSLRDTGVFYYGYTF. For the CDR3, the DNA is TGTGCCAGCAGCTTAAGGGACACCGGAGTATTTTACTATGGCTACACCTTC. V gene TRBV7-9 combines with J gene TRBJ1-2, with TRBD1 as a possible D gene (6 bases). From germline, CDR1 is SEHNR and CDR2 FQNEAQ (reference sequence). V lost 2 bases, J lost 3 bases, and 19 bases lay in between. The CDR3 sequence is 17 residues long.